This record concerns one T cell receptor (beta chain) sequence. Its antigen remains unidentified. The PCR contained 60 Vbeta and 13 Jbeta primers. Generated by immunoSEQ multiplex PCR, the TCRdb table keeps only in-frame clones and is missing some. The sample lists 100,000 to 150,000 clones, over 60% occurring once. The sample originates from a study of cytomegalovirus exposure and HLA in healthy donors. Overall study findings and caveats: Accurate predictions that matched the HLA-A and HLA-B alleles of most subjects were reportedly made from TCR beta sequences. Cytomegalovirus-associated status was assigned to about 170 TCR beta chains. Analysis performed later found approximately 17,000 TCR beta sequences associated with HLA alleles at 0.05 false discovery rate.

Sequenced material: PBMCs. This clonotype originated in a man aged 25 to 40 in good health and CMV-seronegative.

As DNA, the CDR3 is TGTGCCAGAGAATGTCGGGGTCCAGGCGAGCAGTACTTC. It translates to CARECRGPGEQYF. The gene calls are TRBV6-8 and TRBJ2-5, with a weak D call TRBD2 (5 bases). The J call is in doubt because the DNA end fits TRBJ2-7 better. This CDR3 has 13 amino acids. Germline V lookup: CDR1 MNHGY, CDR2 SAAAGT.